Shown below are 29 T cell receptor beta chains from a single sample sequenced in a study of CD8+CD57+ T cells in acquired aplastic anemia. Profiles of TCR beta VDJ and CDR3 were generated from a genomic DNA template. Using its own MiXCR run on the reads, TCRdb lists one record per CDR3 protein. The sample records 250,000 to 350,000 distinct CDR3 sequences, roughly half being singletons. The specimen was sorted CD4+, CD8+, or CD8+CD57+ T cells (not recorded which) from PBMCs. Receptors originate from a human donor with severe aplastic anemia or a healthy control (not recorded which).

J is TRBJ2-2 and V is TRBV4-1; 11 bases line up with TRBD2. This CDR3 region has 17 residues. With V trimmed by 4 bases and J by 5 bases, 9 bases remained unmatched. Germline lookup yields CDR1 MGHRA and CDR2 YSYEKL. DNA of the CDR3: TGCGCCAGCAGCCTAACGACTAGCGGGGTAGTTACCGGGGAGCTGTTTTTT. Translation: CASSLTTSGVVTGELFF.

The chain links TRBV24-1 to TRBJ2-5; 7 bases fit TRBD2. This CDR3 spans 16 amino acids. Germline CDR1 reads KGHDR; CDR2 reads SFDVKD. J was trimmed by 4 bases and V by 7 bases; bases with no gene match: 14. CDR3 sequence: CATSPIPLERGETQYF. CDR3 nucleotides: TGTGCCACCAGCCCCATACCCCTCGAGCGGGGAGAGACCCAGTACTTC.

In nucleotides, the CDR3 is TGTGCCATCATGGAAGCGGGAGGGTTCTACGAGCAGTACTTC. This encodes CAIMEAGGFYEQYF. The V and J genes are TRBV10-3 and TRBJ2-7, with TRBD2 matching 10 bases. J gave up 3 bases and V 7 bases, and 6 bases lay outside the gene matches. Germline V gives CDR1 ENHRY, CDR2 SYGVKD. The CDR3 has 14 residues.

Remarks on this clonotype: A read error may account for a junction end that differs from germline. This sequence joins TRBV7-8 and TRBJ2-2, with D perhaps given as TRBD1 or TRBD2 (5 bases each). CDR1 and CDR2 from the germline V gene are SGHVS and FQNEAQ. The CDR3 totals 18 residues. The DNA of the CDR3 is TGTGCCAGCAGCTTAGGCAGGGCCGCGACTACTTCGTCCGGGGAGCTGTTCTTT. Encoded protein: CASSLGRAATTSSGELFF.

J is TRBJ1-1 and V is TRBV18; D is unclear. The germline V gene has CDR1 KGHSH and CDR2 LQKENI. The CDR3 is 16 amino acids. Trimming cost V 2 bases and J 1 base, with 14 bases left between them. The CDR3 protein is CASSPARGNRNTEAFF. The CDR3 DNA reads as TGTGCCAGCTCACCAGCTCGGGGAAATCGGAACACTGAAGCTTTCTTT.

The chain has TRBV9 and TRBJ1-2, with no clear D. Germline V lookup: CDR1 SGDLS, CDR2 YYNGEE. Trimming cost V 3 bases and J 4 bases, with 13 bases left between them. The CDR3 has 14 residues. The CDR3 DNA is TGTGCCAGCAGCGGAACGGAGACTTCCTATGGCTACACCTTC. Amino acid sequence: CASSGTETSYGYTF. Drawing the rest from reference TRBV9 and TRBJ1-2, the complete variable domain is DSGVTQTPKHLITATGQRVTLRCSPRSGDLSVYWYQQSLDQGLQFLIQYYNGEERAKGNILERFSAQQFPDLHSELNLSSLELGDSALYFCASSGTETSYGYTFGSGTRLTVV.

This clonotype was counted ten times or more. CDR3 amino acids: CASSFHPSSSYNSPLHF. The CDR3 region has the DNA TGTGCCAGCAGCTTTCACCCCTCCAGCTCCTATAATTCACCCCTCCACTTT. The chain links TRBV5-6 to TRBJ1-6, with unresolved D. Germline lookup yields CDR1 SGHDT and CDR2 YYEEEE. Trimming left V 2 bases short and J 0 bases short, with 12 bases between. This CDR3 has 17 residues.

This clonotype was recorded many times. The genes are TRBV5-1 and TRBJ1-5, with D unclear. The CDR3 consists of 15 residues. Germline V CDR1 and CDR2: SGHRS, YFSETQ. With 6 bases removed from V and 5 bases from J, the gap between germline ends came to 18 bases. In nucleotides, the CDR3 is TGCGCCAGCAAAGGCTCGGCCAGCCCGGATCAGCCCCAGCATTTT. Protein product: CASKGSASPDQPQHF. Combining the CDR3 with reference TRBV5-1 and TRBJ1-5 gives the whole variable domain KAGVTQTPRYLIKTRGQQVTLSCSPISGHRSVSWYQQTPGQGLQFLFEYFSETQRNKGNFPGRFSGRQFSNSRSEMNVSTLELGDSALYLCASKGSASPDQPQHFGDGTRLSIL.

The gene calls are TRBV20-1 and TRBJ2-7; tentative D call: TRBD1 (6 bases). The CDR3 runs to 12 residues. Germline loops: CDR1 DFQATT, CDR2 SNEGSKA (reference sequence). V lost 2 bases and J 2 bases, leaving 7 bases between the germline ends. In DNA form, the CDR3 reads TGCAGTGCTAGATCAGGGGCCTACGAGCAGTACTTC. Amino acid sequence: CSARSGAYEQYF.

This clonotype was detected many times. The junction shows a germline mismatch at one end, possibly a read error. The chain combines TRBV7-8 with TRBJ2-7, with D possibly TRBD2 on 5 matching bases. CDR3 length: 14 amino acids. CDR1 is SGHVS, CDR2 FQNEAQ, per germline. This CDR3 reads CASSHSGSSCEQYF. In nucleotides, the CDR3 is TGTGCCAGCAGCCACTCGGGGTCCTCCTGCGAGCAGTACTTC.

J is TRBJ1-4 and V is TRBV2, with a possible D match to TRBD1 (6 bases). Germline values: CDR1 SNHLY, CDR2 FYNNEI. The CDR3 runs to 15 residues. Trimming took 6 bases from V and 4 from J, leaving 15 bases between them. CDR3 loop: CASRATGILNEKLFF. DNA for the CDR3: TGTGCCAGCAGAGCAACAGGGATTCTTAATGAAAAACTGTTTTTT.

The V gene is TRBV18, the J gene TRBJ2-3; TRBD2 matches at 10 bases. The CDR3 runs to 16 residues. Per the germline V gene, CDR1 is KGHSH and CDR2 is LQKENI. V gave up 3 bases and J gave up 4 bases; unmatched junction bases: 7. The CDR3 nucleotides read TGTGCCAGCTCACCCGGGACTAGCGTTTCCGCAGATACGCAGTATTTT. Translating gives CASSPGTSVSADTQYF.

The chain links TRBV9 to TRBJ1-2, with 9 bases aligning to TRBD1. Trimming cost V 2 bases and J 4 bases; bases outside gene matches: 9. CDR3 length: 16 amino acids. CDR1 is SGDLS and CDR2 is YYNGEE in the germline V gene. CDR3 in DNA: TGTGCCAGCAGCGTTGGGGGACAGGGAGAATCCTATGGCTACACCTTC. Residues: CASSVGGQGESYGYTF.

The V gene is TRBV19, the J gene TRBJ1-1, with D uncertain. The CDR3 runs to 13 residues. V lost 3 bases to trimming and J lost 6 bases, with 11 bases between them. Germline-derived CDR1 and CDR2 are LNHDA and SQIVND (reference sequence). The CDR3 is CASSMWQPPEAFF. In DNA, the CDR3 is TGTGCCAGTAGTATGTGGCAGCCCCCTGAAGCTTTCTTT. The entire variable domain, with the rest obtained from reference TRBV19 and TRBJ1-1, is as follows: DGGITQSPKYLFRKEGQNVTLSCEQNLNHDAMYWYRQDPGQGLRLIYYSQIVNDFQKGDIAEGYSVSREKKESFPLTVTSAQKNPTAFYLCASSMWQPPEAFFGQGTRLTVV.

The rearrangement uses TRBV20-1 and TRBJ2-7; the D gene is possibly TRBD1 (7 bases). Germline CDR1 DFQATT, CDR2 SNEGSKA (reference sequence). The germline V and J ends were trimmed by 0 bases and 3 bases, with 12 bases remaining between them. The CDR3 spans 14 residues. The CDR3 protein is CSARDGQDYYEQYF. The CDR3 DNA sequence: TGCAGTGCTAGAGATGGACAGGACTACTACGAGCAGTACTTC.

This clonotype was recorded at least ten times. The J gene is TRBJ1-3, the V gene TRBV6-6; D possibly corresponds to TRBD1 (5 bases). The V gene lost 5 bases and the J gene lost 4 bases, with 9 bases spanning the gap. Germline CDR1 MNHNY, CDR2 SVGAGI (reference sequence). The CDR3 extends over 13 amino acids. The CDR3 is CASSETAGNTIYF. The CDR3 DNA sequence: TGTGCCAGCAGTGAGACAGCAGGAAACACCATATATTTT.

This chain connects TRBV2 to TRBJ2-3; D might be TRBD1 or TRBD2, each matching 7 bases. Germline values: CDR1 SNHLY, CDR2 FYNNEI. V was pared by 8 bases and J by 3 bases, with 18 bases between. The CDR3 is 15 amino acids. The CDR3 nucleotides are TGTGCCAGCTGGGCGCAGGGGGGGAGGACAGATACGCAGTATTTT. Residues: CASWAQGGRTDTQYF.

This rearrangement joins TRBV24-1 to TRBJ1-5, with 8 bases that match TRBD1. Germline V gene data show CDR1 as KGHDR and CDR2 as SFDVKD. Unmatched junction bases numbered 4, after V lost 5 bases and J lost 2 bases. The CDR3 is made up of 15 amino acids. The CDR3 spells CATSVAGQGNQPQHF. CDR3 coding DNA: TGTGCCACCAGTGTTGCGGGACAGGGCAATCAGCCCCAGCATTTT.

The rearrangement uses TRBV19 and TRBJ1-3, with a tentative D call TRBD1 (5 bases). This CDR3 has 15 amino acids. Germline-derived CDR1 and CDR2 are LNHDA and SQIVND (reference sequence). Trimming left V 5 bases short and J 2 bases short, with 13 bases between. Here the CDR3 reads CASSPIGGAGNTIYF. The CDR3 region has the DNA TGTGCCAGTAGTCCCATTGGAGGGGCTGGAAACACCATATATTTT. The variable domain in full, with the rest retrieved from reference TRBV19 and TRBJ1-3, is DGGITQSPKYLFRKEGQNVTLSCEQNLNHDAMYWYRQDPGQGLRLIYYSQIVNDFQKGDIAEGYSVSREKKESFPLTVTSAQKNPTAFYLCASSPIGGAGNTIYFGEGSWLTVV.

Comments on this clonotype: Its ends do not fully match the called genes, so a read error is possible. V usage is TRBV7-9 and J usage is TRBJ1-6, with D possibly matching TRBD1 (6 bases). Germline CDR1 and CDR2: SEHNR and FQNEAQ (reference sequence). There are 16 residues in the CDR3. The CDR3 region is CASSSEQGLFNSPLHF. The CDR3 DNA follows: TGTGCAAGCAGCTCGGAACAGGGTCTCTTCAATTCACCCCTCCACTTT.

In this sample, this clonotype turned up a few times. V and J are TRBV5-6 and TRBJ2-7, with 8 bases that match TRBD2. This CDR3 has 12 residues. With V trimmed by 4 bases and J by 8 bases, 5 bases remained unmatched. Germline CDR1 SGHDT, CDR2 YYEEEE. The CDR3 nucleotides read TGTGCCAGCAGCCCGGGGGGGACGAAGCAGTACTTC. Its protein product is CASSPGGTKQYF.

V and J are TRBV5-1 and TRBJ2-7, with 7 bases fitting TRBD1. Germline values: CDR1 SGHRS, CDR2 YFSETQ. The CDR3 has 15 amino acids. V gave up 4 bases and J gave up 2 bases; unmatched junction bases: 9. CDR3 residues: CASSVTGVNPYEQYF. Here the CDR3 DNA reads TGCGCCAGCAGCGTTACAGGGGTAAATCCCTACGAGCAGTACTTC.

This clonotype has at least ten counts. The V call is TRBV19, the J call TRBJ1-2, with no clear D. V lost 6 bases and J lost 0, with 8 bases in between. CDR3 length equals 13 residues. Germline V CDR1 and CDR2: LNHDA, SQIVND (reference sequence). DNA of the CDR3: TGTGCCAGTAGGATATCAGCTAACTATGGCTACACCTTC. Translated: CASRISANYGYTF.

The V call is TRBV9, the J call TRBJ1-2, with 9 bases aligning to TRBD1. Trimming removed 4 bases from V and 5 bases from J; junction bases left unmatched: 6. CDR1 and CDR2 from the germline V gene are SGDLS and YYNGEE. This CDR3 has 14 residues. Written as DNA, the CDR3 is TGTGCCAGCAGCAGGGACAGGGCCGAGTATGGCTACACCTTC. Translation gives CASSRDRAEYGYTF.

This clonotype was detected ten times or more. The rearrangement joins TRBV7-9 to TRBJ2-7, with 9 bases aligning to TRBD2. The junction had 8 bases not matched to a gene; V was cut back by 5 bases and J by 3 bases. The CDR3 has 15 residues. CDR1 SEHNR and CDR2 FQNEAQ come from the germline V gene (reference sequence). The CDR3 loop reads CASSPYSGSIYEQYF. For the CDR3, the DNA is TGTGCCAGCAGCCCGTATAGCGGGAGCATCTACGAGCAGTACTTC.

Comment on this clonotype: The junction departs from germline at one end; a sequencing error may be responsible. The rearrangement links TRBV11-2 to TRBJ2-5; 7 bases match TRBD1. Germline V gene data show CDR1 as SGHAT and CDR2 as FQNNGV. The CDR3 runs to 13 residues. CDR3 in amino acids: CASSTDRAQTQYF. In DNA, the CDR3 is TGTGCCAGCAGCACCGACAGGGCCCAGACGCAGTACTTC.

To note about this clonotype: The germline gene is not matched at one end of the junction; a read error may be the cause. V usage is TRBV12-3 or TRBV12-4 and J usage is TRBJ2-1; 9 nucleotides match TRBD1. The CDR3 contains 14 residues. The CDR3, as DNA: TGTGCCAGCAGGCTAACAGGGGGCATCAATCAGCAGTTCTTC. This gives the protein CASRLTGGINQQFF.

This chain links TRBV7-6 with TRBJ2-2; a weak D match, TRBD2 (6 bases). The CDR3 length is 14 residues. Trimming left V 5 bases short and J 8 bases short, with 15 bases between. CDR1 and CDR2 (germline): SGHVS, FNYEAQ. The CDR3: CASSALEGAGELFF. CDR3 in DNA: TGTGCCAGCAGCGCCCTGGAGGGAGCGGGGGAGCTGTTTTTT.

This clonotype was found many times. V usage is TRBV20-1 and J usage is TRBJ2-3, with TRBD2 matching over 9 bases. Germline CDR1 reads DFQATT; CDR2 reads SNEGSKA (reference sequence). The V gene end was trimmed by 3 bases and the J gene end by 8 bases; junction bases not matched to a gene: 9. The CDR3 consists of 14 residues. The CDR3 coding sequence is TGCAGTGCTAGTTATAGCGGGGGACCGGGTACGCAGTATTTT. It translates to CSASYSGGPGTQYF.